A single TCR beta chain is shown here with its context. Antigen specificity is unknown. The germline V gene has CDR1 MDHEN and CDR2 SYDVKM. The CDR3 sequence is 12 residues long. Between the trimmed V and J ends, which lost 10 bases and 2 bases, there was a span of 12 bases. This entry belongs to a study of CD8 T cells in ankylosing spondylitis. Making the TCR beta libraries involved quantitative 5'-RACE with molecular barcodes. TCRdb re-called the 5' RACE reads with MiXCR, one entry per CDR3 protein. The data contain tens of thousands of distinct CDR3 sequences, about 8.1% of them singletons. Overall study findings and caveats: Disease-associated clones were reportedly significantly overrepresented in matched ankylosing spondylitis synovial fluid. A motif of 8 or 9 highly homologous TCR beta variants was seen as apparently characteristic of ankylosing spondylitis blood. Earlier studies detected some motif variants in reactive arthritis synovial fluid and blood. Peripheral blood held disease-linked clones only at relatively low frequency, and these were CD8+.

This TCR was sampled from a male donor with ankylosing spondylitis. Sequencing used blood, either unsorted or a sorted T cell fraction (not recorded which). The V gene is TRBV28, the J gene TRBJ2-7, with D possibly being TRBD1 (6 bases). CDR3 protein: CATLDRTYEQYV. As DNA, the CDR3 is TGTGCCACCCTGGACAGAACCTACGAGCAGTACGTC.